This T cell receptor (beta chain) appears in the sequencing data of a study of memory CD4+ T cells and cytomegalovirus serostatus. Study in general: Donors were healthy Belgian adults, fewer than ten CMV seropositive and approximately 23 seronegative.

The repertoire was sequenced with immunoSEQ multiplex PCR; TCRdb's copy has only in-frame clones and lacks some. The sample has around 50,000 clones; around 76% are singletons. Single viable CD3+CD4+CD8-CD45RO+ cells were sorted as the memory CD4+ T cells. The germline CDR1 and CDR2 sequences are MNHNS and SASEGT. Trimming took 3 bases from V and 6 from J; bases not matched to a gene: 13. CDR3 size: 16 residues. This sequence originates from an adult in good health and CMV-seropositive. This chain connects TRBV6-1 to TRBJ1-2; TRBD1 matches 7 bases. The specimen sequenced was memory CD4+ T cells from blood. CDR3 loop: CASSDFSRTGGHGYTF. The CDR3 bases are TGTGCCAGCAGTGACTTCTCGAGGACAGGAGGACATGGCTACACCTTC.